This TCR beta chain was captured by sequencing in a study of CD8+ T cells in alopecia areata. Study as a whole: The study gave treated patients oral tofacitinib at 5 to 10 mg twice daily. Study-wide results and caveats: Many expanded lesional clones remained in scalp and blood on tofacitinib.

The sample holds a few counts of this clone. The antigen remains undetermined. cDNA reverse transcribed from extracted RNA served as the sequencing template. TCRdb's table, derived via immunoSEQ multiplex PCR, lists solely in-frame clones and lacks some. The profile shows approximately 180,000 clones, under 80% of them singletons. The sample's treatment: oral pan-JAK inhibitor, 5-10 mg twice daily. Peripheral blood and lesional scalp punch biopsies came from alopecia areata patients. Germline V gives CDR1 SEHNR, CDR2 FQNEAQ (reference sequence). CDR3 length equals 16 residues. Trimming took off 3 bases at V and 3 bases at J, with 17 bases between the two ends.

The sequenced sample was CD4+ T cells sorted from blood, obtained around week 49, from a patient treated with tofacitinib. This rearrangement joins TRBV7-9 to TRBJ1-1; perhaps TRBD1 as D (5 bases). The clonotype originates from a human donor with alopecia areata. Here the CDR3 reads CASSFGGSRSDTEAFF. CDR3 nucleotide sequence: TGTGCCAGCAGCTTTGGGGGGTCAAGGTCGGACACTGAAGCTTTCTTT. The full variable domain, in which reference TRBV7-9 and TRBJ1-1 provide the parts outside the CDR3, is DTGVSQNPRHKITKRGQNVTFRCDPISEHNRLYWYRQTLGQGPEFLTYFQNEAQLEKSRLLSDRFSAERPKGSFSTLEIQRTEQGDSAMYLCASSFGGSRSDTEAFFGQGTRLTVV.